Listed below are T cell receptor beta chains from one sample, sequenced in a study of OX40 agonist ivuxolimab in advanced cancers. Sequenced by immunoSEQ multiplex PCR; TCRdb stores in-frame clones only, minus some. The sample carries under 65,000 clones, around 93% recorded once. This material consisted of CD4+ or CD8+ T cells sorted from blood, taken in a trial of the OX40 agonist ivuxolimab. These receptors were taken from an adult with an advanced solid tumor such as melanoma, head and neck, liver or kidney cancer. Each CDR3 is given with its conserved first and last residue. Fields, in order: CDR3 DNA, CDR3 protein, D gene, J gene, V gene. D genes are given only for firm matches.

cdr3_nt: TGTGCCAGCAGCTTGTTTGGTCTTGCAGGCGAGTACTTC
cdr3_aa: CASSLFGLAGEYF
d_call: NA
j_call: TRBJ2-7
v_call: TRBV5-8

cdr3_nt: TGTGCCACCAGTCGACTAGCGGGAAACACCGGGGAGCTGTTTTTT
cdr3_aa: CATSRLAGNTGELFF
d_call: TRBD2
j_call: TRBJ2-2
v_call: TRBV9

cdr3_nt: TGTGCCAGCAGCCCAAGGGGAAGCTCCTACAATGAGCAGTTCTTC
cdr3_aa: CASSPRGSSYNEQFF
d_call: NA
j_call: TRBJ2-1
v_call: TRBV27

cdr3_nt: TGCGCCAGCAGCCAAGATTTCCCACTAGCGGGAGCCTACGAGCAGTACTTC
cdr3_aa: CASSQDFPLAGAYEQYF
d_call: TRBD2
j_call: TRBJ2-7
v_call: TRBV4-1

cdr3_nt: TGTGCCAGCAGCTCCGGCGGCGATCCTGGGGCCAACGTCCTGACTTTC
cdr3_aa: CASSSGGDPGANVLTF
d_call: NA
j_call: TRBJ2-6
v_call: TRBV5-4

cdr3_nt: TGTGCCAGCAGCCTGACTAGCAGAGACAATGAGCAGTTCTTC
cdr3_aa: CASSLTSRDNEQFF
d_call: TRBD2
j_call: TRBJ2-1
v_call: TRBV6-4

cdr3_nt: TGTGCCAGCAGTTTAAGGGGGGGGTGGGGACCAACCTTCACCTACGAGCAGTACTTC
cdr3_aa: CASSLRGGWGPTFTYEQYF
d_call: NA
j_call: TRBJ2-7
v_call: TRBV27

cdr3_nt: TGTGCCAGCAGTGAAGCGACCCTCTCGGGAGGCGGTGAGCAGTTCTTC
cdr3_aa: CASSEATLSGGGEQFF
d_call: TRBD2
j_call: TRBJ2-1
v_call: TRBV2

cdr3_nt: TGTGCCAGCAGCTTAGCCGGCGCCTACGAGCAGTACTTC
cdr3_aa: CASSLAGAYEQYF
d_call: NA
j_call: TRBJ2-7
v_call: TRBV7-8

cdr3_nt: TGTGCCAGCACCCAGCGGGACGCAGGCCCCTACGAGCAGTACTTC
cdr3_aa: CASTQRDAGPYEQYF
d_call: TRBD2
j_call: TRBJ2-7
v_call: TRBV7-8

cdr3_nt: TGTGCCAGTAGTTTCACCGACGGAGGTAGCACCAAAAACATTCAGTACTTC
cdr3_aa: CASSFTDGGSTKNIQYF
d_call: NA
j_call: TRBJ2-4
v_call: TRBV19

cdr3_nt: TGTGCCAGTAGTAACATAGCGGGAGGATCCTACGAGCAGTACTTC
cdr3_aa: CASSNIAGGSYEQYF
d_call: TRBD2
j_call: TRBJ2-7
v_call: TRBV19

cdr3_nt: TGTGCCAGCTCACCAGGGGGGCGCGACACTGAAGCTTTCTTT
cdr3_aa: CASSPGGRDTEAFF
d_call: NA
j_call: TRBJ1-1
v_call: TRBV18

cdr3_nt: TGTGCCAGCAGTTACCTAGCGGGGAAAGGGCCCAAGGAGCAGTACTTC
cdr3_aa: CASSYLAGKGPKEQYF
d_call: TRBD2
j_call: TRBJ2-7
v_call: TRBV6-5

cdr3_nt: TGTGCCAGCAGTGGAGGGACAGGGACGCAGTATTTT
cdr3_aa: CASSGGTGTQYF
d_call: TRBD1
j_call: TRBJ2-3
v_call: TRBV6-6

cdr3_nt: TGCGCCAGCAGCCAAGGGATGGACGGCCTAACGACCCAGTACTTC
cdr3_aa: CASSQGMDGLTTQYF
d_call: NA
j_call: TRBJ2-5
v_call: TRBV4-3

cdr3_nt: TGTGCCAGCAGCTTAGAGCGCCAGTACCAAGAGACCCAGTACTTC
cdr3_aa: CASSLERQYQETQYF
d_call: NA
j_call: TRBJ2-5
v_call: TRBV11-1

cdr3_nt: TGTGCCAGCAGCAAACTAGCGGGAGCCCCCCGGGAGCAGTTCTTC
cdr3_aa: CASSKLAGAPREQFF
d_call: TRBD2
j_call: TRBJ2-1
v_call: TRBV9